The T cell receptor beta chain described here comes from a study of post-analysis software for immune sequencing data (dated by TCRdb to 2015 to 2017). Notes on the research overall: Disease courses on record covered relapsing-remitting, secondary progressive and progressive-relapsing multiple sclerosis, though some patients had no subtype annotation. The patient repertoires were set against around eleven previously published healthy control repertoires from donors whose ages ranged from about 6 to 26 years. A subset of samples was prepared in parallel using single-end sample barcoding, then pooled and co-amplified after Illumina adapter ligation. What the study reported, not specific to this receptor: Significantly lower normalized Chao1 diversity was found in multiple sclerosis patients than in controls, suggesting substantial peripheral T-cell clonal expansion. Patients showed significantly higher frequencies than controls for a handful of TRBV segments, among them TRBV5-6, TRBV5-1 and TRBV20-1. When samples were clustered directly using the F measure, samples prepared in the same batch co-clustered strongly, which prompted a batch-effect correction. The control group was slightly older than the multiple sclerosis patient group.

Turning to this clonotype: No antigen is known for it. Per-base qualities were not stored, and no clone one base away is much larger.

Receptor libraries were prepared by PCR. Sequencing was carried out with an Illumina HiSeq 2500. Unique molecular identifiers were incorporated into TCR beta cDNA libraries to reduce PCR and sequencing biases. Roughly 500,000 cDNA molecules were obtained for every 1 to 10 million input T cells, so each molecule roughly corresponded to one T cell. The patient libraries were prepared and sequenced with the same protocol used for the earlier healthy control dataset. Samples belonging to the same batch were prepared together, multiplexed and sequenced on a shared HiSeq lane. From the authors' description of their analysis: Raw barcoded reads were processed with MIGEC, and single-read molecular identifier groups were discarded before consensus assembly and CDR3 extraction. VDJtools was used for post-analysis of the clonotype tables, with diversity normalized by down-sampling every dataset to the smallest sample size. Repertoire overlap clustering matched CDR3 amino acid but not nucleotide sequences to correct batch-related cross-sample contamination. The public reads were quality trimmed at Q25 with fastp and then assembled into clones with MiXCR by TCRdb, keeping productive beta chains. Rows merge per CDR3 protein into single entries with the most common DNA and genes. The V and J calls, along with clone size, are taken from TCRdb and not from the paper's own processing. Counted in this sample were hundreds of thousands of distinct CDR3 sequences; around 27% of them appeared once. Jointly, the top ten make up roughly 0.54% of the sample.

To demonstrate the VDJtools post-analysis software, the study profiled TCR beta repertoires from the peripheral blood of about 13 young patients with multiple sclerosis. The patients with multiple sclerosis were children and adolescents between about 6 and 16 years of age. The junction shows trimming of 8 bases on V and 6 bases on J, plus 18 bases between the germline ends. The CDR3 starts with the cysteine, ends with the phenylalanine, and has 14 residues. Left in the record is the CDR3 DNA by itself, 42 bases read in frame from the first base. The germline V gene sets CDR1 to ENHRY and CDR2 to SYGVKD.

The chain links TRBV10-3 with TRBJ2-3; the D gene cannot be named for sure. Sequencing used blood. The receptor was isolated from a girl aged 10 to 17 with multiple sclerosis. Here the CDR3 is given as CAIGPSGSADTQYF. The sequenced DNA is TGTGCCATCGGGCCCTCCGGCAGCGCGGATACGCAGTATTTT.